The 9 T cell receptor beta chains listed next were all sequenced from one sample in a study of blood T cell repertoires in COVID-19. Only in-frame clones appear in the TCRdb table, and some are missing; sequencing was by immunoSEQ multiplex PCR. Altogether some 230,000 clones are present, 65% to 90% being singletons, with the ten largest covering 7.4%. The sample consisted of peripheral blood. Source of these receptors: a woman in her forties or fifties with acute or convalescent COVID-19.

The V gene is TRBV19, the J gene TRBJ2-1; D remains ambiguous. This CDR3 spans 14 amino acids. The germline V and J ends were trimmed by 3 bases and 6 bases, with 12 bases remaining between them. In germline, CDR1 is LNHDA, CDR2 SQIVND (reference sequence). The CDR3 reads CASSIQVYTNEQFF. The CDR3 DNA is TGTGCCAGTAGTATTCAGGTTTACACCAATGAGCAGTTCTTC.

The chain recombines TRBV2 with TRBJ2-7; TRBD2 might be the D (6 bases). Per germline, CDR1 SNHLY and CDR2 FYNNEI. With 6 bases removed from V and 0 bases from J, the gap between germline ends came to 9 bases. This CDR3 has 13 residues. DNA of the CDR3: TGTGCCAGCAGGGGAGGCGGCTCCTACGAGCAGTACTTC. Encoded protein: CASRGGGSYEQYF.

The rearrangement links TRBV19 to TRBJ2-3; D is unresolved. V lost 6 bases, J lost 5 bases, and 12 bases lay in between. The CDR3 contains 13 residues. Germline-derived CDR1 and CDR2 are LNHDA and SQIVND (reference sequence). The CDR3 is CASSPQPGDTQYF. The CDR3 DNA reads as TGTGCCAGTAGCCCCCAACCGGGAGATACGCAGTATTTT.

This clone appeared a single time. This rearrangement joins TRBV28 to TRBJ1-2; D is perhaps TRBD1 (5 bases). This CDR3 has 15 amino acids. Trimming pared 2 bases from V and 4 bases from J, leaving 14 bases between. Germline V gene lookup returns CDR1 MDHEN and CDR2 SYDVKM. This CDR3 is CASSLGGGDPYGYTF. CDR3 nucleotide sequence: TGTGCCAGCAGTTTAGGAGGAGGGGACCCCTATGGCTACACCTTC.

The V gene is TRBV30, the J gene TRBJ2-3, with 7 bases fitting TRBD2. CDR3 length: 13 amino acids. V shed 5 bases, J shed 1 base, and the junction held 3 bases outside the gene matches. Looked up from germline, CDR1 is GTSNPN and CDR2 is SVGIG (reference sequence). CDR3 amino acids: CAWASGGTDTQYF. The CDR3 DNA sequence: TGTGCCTGGGCTAGCGGAGGCACAGATACGCAGTATTTT.

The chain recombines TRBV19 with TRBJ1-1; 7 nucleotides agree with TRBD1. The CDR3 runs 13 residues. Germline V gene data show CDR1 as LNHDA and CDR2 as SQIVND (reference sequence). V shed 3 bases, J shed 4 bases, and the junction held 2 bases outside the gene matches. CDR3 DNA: TGTGCCAGTAGTATCCACAGGGGCACTGAAGCTTTCTTT. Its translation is CASSIHRGTEAFF.

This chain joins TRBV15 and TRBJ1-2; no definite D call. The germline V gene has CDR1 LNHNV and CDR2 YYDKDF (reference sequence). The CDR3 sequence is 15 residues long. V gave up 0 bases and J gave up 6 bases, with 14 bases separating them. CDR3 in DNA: TGTGCCACCAGCAGAGATCTGGTACATTCCGATGGCTACACCTTC. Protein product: CATSRDLVHSDGYTF.

The CDR3 region is CASSPGTSSNQPQHF. CDR3 in DNA: TGTGCCAGCAGCCCCGGGACTTCAAGCAATCAGCCCCAGCATTTT. The V and J genes are TRBV7-6 and TRBJ1-5, with D possibly matching TRBD1 (5 bases). This CDR3 is 15 amino acids long. Germline V CDR1 and CDR2: SGHVS, FNYEAQ. The V and J ends lost 5 bases and 1 base respectively, with 12 bases between them.

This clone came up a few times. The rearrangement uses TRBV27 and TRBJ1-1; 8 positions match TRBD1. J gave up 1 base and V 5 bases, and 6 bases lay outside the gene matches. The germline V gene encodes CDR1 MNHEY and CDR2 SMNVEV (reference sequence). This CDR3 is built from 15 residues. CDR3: CASSPTGETNTEAFF. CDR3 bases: TGTGCCAGCAGTCCGACAGGGGAGACGAACACTGAAGCTTTCTTT.